Described below is a single T cell receptor (beta chain) sequence and its context. This specimen comes from a study of blood T cells in healthy people across ages. The CDR3 contains 15 residues. Trimming removed 3 bases from V and 8 bases from J, with 17 bases in between. From germline, CDR1 is SNHLY and CDR2 FYNNEI. A second PCR, run for about 6 to 12 cycles, used a sample-barcoded 5' primer plus a J-beta primer mix. Paired-end reads containing CDR3 totaled no fewer than 2.5 million for each sample. TCRdb re-called the 5' RACE reads with MiXCR, one entry per CDR3 protein. The sample holds hundreds of thousands of distinct CDR3 sequences; just over 55% are singletons and the top ten take 20% to 30%. Donation came from healthy Caucasian individuals in Russia who were aged 6 to 90. Samples each had at least 6 micrograms of total RNA extracted.

The sample consisted of blood. This clonotype was obtained from a man in his forties in good health. The chain links TRBV2 to TRBJ2-1; maybe TRBD1 (6 bases). CDR3 amino acids: CASSEGAFKAHEQFF. The CDR3 DNA reads TGTGCCAGCAGTGAGGGGGCCTTCAAAGCCCATGAGCAGTTCTTC.